A selection of T cell receptor beta chains follows, all from one sample in a study of control samples from healthy donors and cancer patients. Clones were sequenced by immunoSEQ multiplex PCR, and TCRdb holds only the in-frame ones, with some missing. The table has tens of thousands of clones, about 82% seen once; the top ten hold nearly 5.5%. Sequencing was done on a sample of blood. These receptors came from a man between 40 and 49 years old in good health. The CDR3 runs from the conserved cysteine through the conserved F or W. The order of the fields is V gene, CDR3 length, clone size, J gene, D gene, CDR3 protein, CDR3 DNA. A D gene is named only where the DNA matches it firmly. A row's size may be missing; if present it is once, few, many or a size class.

v_call: TRBV11-3
cdr3_length: 17
clone_size: .
j_call: TRBJ1-6
d_call: TRBD1
cdr3_aa: CASRRGQGASYNSPLHF
cdr3_nt: TGTGCCAGCAGACGGGGACAGGGGGCATCCTATAATTCACCCCTCCACTTT

v_call: TRBV6-5
cdr3_length: 16
clone_size: .
j_call: TRBJ1-6
d_call: TRBD1
cdr3_aa: CASSYSRDRDNSPLHF
cdr3_nt: TGTGCCAGCAGTTACTCCCGGGACAGGGATAATTCACCCCTCCACTTT

v_call: TRBV30
cdr3_length: 13
clone_size: .
j_call: TRBJ1-1
d_call: .
cdr3_aa: CAWVFQVDTEAFF
cdr3_nt: TGTGCCTGGGTGTTTCAGGTGGACACTGAAGCTTTCTTT

v_call: TRBV29-1
cdr3_length: 14
clone_size: .
j_call: TRBJ1-5
d_call: TRBD1
cdr3_aa: CSVMTGENNQPQHF
cdr3_nt: TGCAGCGTGATGACAGGGGAAAATAATCAGCCCCAGCATTTT

v_call: TRBV6-4
cdr3_length: 15
clone_size: .
j_call: TRBJ2-2
d_call: .
cdr3_aa: CASSRDTANTGELFF
cdr3_nt: TGTGCCAGCAGCCGGGACACCGCGAACACCGGGGAGCTGTTTTTT

v_call: TRBV10-3
cdr3_length: 18
clone_size: .
j_call: TRBJ2-1
d_call: TRBD2
cdr3_aa: CAISGPSGGLGSYNEQFF
cdr3_nt: TGTGCCATCAGTGGCCCTAGCGGGGGATTAGGCTCCTACAATGAGCAGTTCTTC

v_call: TRBV12-3/TRBV12-4
cdr3_length: 12
clone_size: .
j_call: TRBJ1-2
d_call: .
cdr3_aa: CASRTALDGYTF
cdr3_nt: TGTGCCAGCAGGACTGCGTTAGATGGCTACACCTTC

v_call: TRBV5-4
cdr3_length: 14
clone_size: .
j_call: TRBJ2-1
d_call: .
cdr3_aa: CASTSEGGRNEQFF
cdr3_nt: TGTGCCAGCACCTCAGAGGGGGGTCGGAATGAGCAGTTCTTC

v_call: TRBV18
cdr3_length: 13
clone_size: .
j_call: TRBJ1-1
d_call: .
cdr3_aa: CASSPGGPTEAFF
cdr3_nt: TGTGCCAGCTCACCAGGGGGCCCCACTGAAGCTTTCTTT

v_call: TRBV6-2/TRBV6-3
cdr3_length: 15
clone_size: .
j_call: TRBJ1-5
d_call: .
cdr3_aa: CASSPQGIGNQPQHF
cdr3_nt: TGTGCCAGCAGCCCACAGGGAATAGGCAATCAGCCCCAGCATTTT

v_call: TRBV3-1/TRBV3-2
cdr3_length: 19
clone_size: once
j_call: TRBJ2-2
d_call: TRBD2
cdr3_aa: CASSQERVLAGPNTGELFF
cdr3_nt: TGTGCCAGCAGCCAAGAAAGAGTACTAGCGGGGCCGAACACCGGGGAGCTGTTTTTT

v_call: TRBV3-1/TRBV3-2
cdr3_length: 14
clone_size: .
j_call: TRBJ2-7
d_call: .
cdr3_aa: CASSIGLGSYEQYF
cdr3_nt: TGTGCCAGCAGCATCGGACTCGGATCCTACGAGCAGTACTTC

v_call: TRBV7-2
cdr3_length: 14
clone_size: few
j_call: TRBJ1-3
d_call: .
cdr3_aa: CASSLTGGGNTIYF
cdr3_nt: TGTGCCAGCAGCTTAACGGGGGGTGGGAACACCATATATTTT

v_call: TRBV28
cdr3_length: 15
clone_size: .
j_call: TRBJ1-5
d_call: .
cdr3_aa: CASSSLGVGNQPQHF
cdr3_nt: TGTGCCAGCAGCTCCTTGGGGGTGGGCAATCAGCCCCAGCATTTT

v_call: TRBV5-4
cdr3_length: 14
clone_size: once
j_call: TRBJ2-7
d_call: TRBD1
cdr3_aa: CASTYRGNFNEQYF
cdr3_nt: TGTGCCAGCACATACAGGGGGAACTTCAACGAGCAGTACTTC

v_call: TRBV7-9
cdr3_length: 16
clone_size: .
j_call: TRBJ1-5
d_call: .
cdr3_aa: CASSSAGSGGNQPQHF
cdr3_nt: TGTGCCAGCAGCTCCGCGGGGTCAGGTGGGAATCAGCCCCAGCATTTT

v_call: TRBV6-5
cdr3_length: 14
clone_size: .
j_call: TRBJ2-7
d_call: TRBD1
cdr3_aa: CASRPTGASYEQYF
cdr3_nt: TGTGCCAGCAGGCCGACAGGGGCTTCCTACGAGCAGTACTTC

v_call: TRBV6-5
cdr3_length: 11
clone_size: .
j_call: TRBJ2-1
d_call: .
cdr3_aa: CASSYPSQQFF
cdr3_nt: TGTGCCAGCAGTTACCCCTCGCAGCAGTTCTTC

v_call: TRBV6-5
cdr3_length: 14
clone_size: .
j_call: TRBJ2-2
d_call: .
cdr3_aa: CASRLFTATGELFF
cdr3_nt: TGTGCCAGCAGACTATTTACAGCGACCGGGGAGCTGTTTTTT

v_call: TRBV5-5
cdr3_length: 14
clone_size: .
j_call: TRBJ1-1
d_call: TRBD1
cdr3_aa: CASSQLIQGTEAFF
cdr3_nt: TGTGCCAGCAGCCAACTAATACAGGGGACTGAAGCTTTCTTT

v_call: TRBV6-5
cdr3_length: 14
clone_size: .
j_call: TRBJ2-3
d_call: .
cdr3_aa: CASSHTSGADTQYF
cdr3_nt: TGTGCCAGCAGCCACACCTCAGGGGCAGATACGCAGTATTTT

v_call: TRBV4-1
cdr3_length: 14
clone_size: .
j_call: TRBJ1-4
d_call: .
cdr3_aa: CASSQDRGGEKLFF
cdr3_nt: TGCGCCAGCAGCCAAGACAGGGGAGGTGAAAAACTGTTTTTT

v_call: TRBV19
cdr3_length: 13
clone_size: few
j_call: TRBJ1-1
d_call: .
cdr3_aa: CASSGSVLTEAFF
cdr3_nt: TGTGCCAGTAGTGGGTCAGTTTTAACTGAAGCTTTCTTT

v_call: TRBV30
cdr3_length: 14
clone_size: .
j_call: TRBJ1-3
d_call: TRBD1
cdr3_aa: CALQQGIRRNTIYF
cdr3_nt: TGTGCTCTCCAACAGGGGATCCGTCGAAACACCATATATTTT

v_call: TRBV11-2
cdr3_length: 12
clone_size: few
j_call: TRBJ2-1
d_call: .
cdr3_aa: CASSLNPDEQFF
cdr3_nt: TGTGCCAGCAGCTTAAATCCAGATGAGCAGTTCTTC

v_call: TRBV6-2/TRBV6-3
cdr3_length: 13
clone_size: .
j_call: TRBJ2-1
d_call: .
cdr3_aa: CASSYWQRNEQFF
cdr3_nt: TGTGCCAGCAGTTACTGGCAGCGCAATGAGCAGTTCTTC

v_call: TRBV3-1/TRBV3-2
cdr3_length: 16
clone_size: .
j_call: TRBJ2-2
d_call: .
cdr3_aa: CASSQETGSNTGELFF
cdr3_nt: TGTGCCAGCAGCCAAGAGACGGGATCGAACACCGGGGAGCTGTTTTTT

v_call: TRBV10-3
cdr3_length: 16
clone_size: once
j_call: TRBJ2-3
d_call: TRBD2
cdr3_aa: CAISVTSGRAPDTQYF
cdr3_nt: TGTGCCATCAGTGTAACTAGCGGGAGGGCCCCGGATACGCAGTATTTT

v_call: TRBV4-3
cdr3_length: 14
clone_size: .
j_call: TRBJ1-2
d_call: .
cdr3_aa: CASSQEGQTYGYTF
cdr3_nt: TGCGCCAGCAGCCAAGAAGGCCAGACCTATGGCTACACCTTC

v_call: TRBV7-3
cdr3_length: 14
clone_size: .
j_call: TRBJ2-7
d_call: .
cdr3_aa: CASSPTPGVGEQYF
cdr3_nt: TGTGCCAGCAGCCCGACCCCTGGGGTGGGTGAGCAGTACTTC

v_call: TRBV9
cdr3_length: 11
clone_size: .
j_call: TRBJ2-1
d_call: .
cdr3_aa: CASSANNEQFF
cdr3_nt: TGTGCCAGCAGCGCTAACAATGAGCAGTTCTTC

v_call: TRBV27
cdr3_length: 16
clone_size: .
j_call: TRBJ2-1
d_call: .
cdr3_aa: CASRMQALSSYNEQFF
cdr3_nt: TGTGCCAGCAGAATGCAGGCGCTTTCTTCCTACAATGAGCAGTTCTTC

v_call: TRBV7-2
cdr3_length: 16
clone_size: .
j_call: TRBJ2-3
d_call: TRBD2
cdr3_aa: CASSRQTSGRQTGQYF
cdr3_nt: TGTGCCAGCAGCCGCCAGACTAGCGGGAGACAGACGGGGCAGTATTTT

v_call: TRBV9
cdr3_length: 14
clone_size: medium-sized
j_call: TRBJ1-4
d_call: TRBD1
cdr3_aa: CASSVEQGGEKLFF
cdr3_nt: TGTGCCAGCAGCGTAGAACAGGGGGGAGAAAAACTGTTTTTT

v_call: TRBV2
cdr3_length: 14
clone_size: once
j_call: TRBJ2-1
d_call: .
cdr3_aa: CASRQGSSYNEQFF
cdr3_nt: TGTGCCAGCAGGCAGGGGAGCTCCTACAATGAGCAGTTCTTC

v_call: TRBV15
cdr3_length: 17
clone_size: .
j_call: TRBJ2-3
d_call: .
cdr3_aa: CATSREIVTGSTDTQYF
cdr3_nt: TGTGCCACCAGCAGAGAAATAGTGACGGGTAGCACAGATACGCAGTATTTT

v_call: TRBV7-2
cdr3_length: 14
clone_size: .
j_call: TRBJ2-2
d_call: .
cdr3_aa: CASSLFRNTGELFF
cdr3_nt: TGTGCCAGCAGCTTATTCAGGAACACCGGGGAGCTGTTTTTT